This TCR beta chain was retrieved from a study of T cell changes during pregnancy in multiple sclerosis. Some clones are missing from TCRdb's copy, which holds only in-frame ones; the method was immunoSEQ multiplex PCR. Of 60,000 to 90,000 clones listed, roughly 91% are singletons. This CDR3 is 15 amino acids long. The junction had 6 bases not matched to a gene; V was cut back by 5 bases and J by 4 bases. The germline gives CDR1 SEHNR, CDR2 FQNEAQ (reference sequence). This specimen consisted of peripheral blood, obtained after pregnancy. This clonotype originated in a female donor in good health, enrolled as a control in a pregnancy study. The V call is TRBV7-9, the J call TRBJ2-3; 10 positions agree with TRBD2. The CDR3 loop reads CASSRELAGPDTQYF. The CDR3 nucleotides read TGTGCCAGCAGCCGCGAACTAGCGGGACCAGATACGCAGTATTTT.